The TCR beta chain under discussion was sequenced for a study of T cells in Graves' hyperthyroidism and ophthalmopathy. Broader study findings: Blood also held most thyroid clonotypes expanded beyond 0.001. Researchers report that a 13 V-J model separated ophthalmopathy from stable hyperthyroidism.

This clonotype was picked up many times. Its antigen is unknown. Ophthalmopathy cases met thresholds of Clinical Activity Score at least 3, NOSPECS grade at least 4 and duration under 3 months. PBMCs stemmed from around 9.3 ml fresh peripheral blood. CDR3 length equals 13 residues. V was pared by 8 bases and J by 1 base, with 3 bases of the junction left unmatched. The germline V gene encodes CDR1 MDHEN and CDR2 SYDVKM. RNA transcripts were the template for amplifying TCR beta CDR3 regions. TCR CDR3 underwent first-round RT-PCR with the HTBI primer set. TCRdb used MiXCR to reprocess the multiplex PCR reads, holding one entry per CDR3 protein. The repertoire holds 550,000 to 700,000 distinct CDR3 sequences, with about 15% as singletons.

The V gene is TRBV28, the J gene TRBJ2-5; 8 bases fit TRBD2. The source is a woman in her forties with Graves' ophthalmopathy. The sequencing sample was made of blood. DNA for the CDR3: TGTGCCAGCTCCGGACTAGCCCAAGAGACCCAGTACTTC. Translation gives CASSGLAQETQYF.